The T cell receptor (beta chain) described here comes from a study of blood T cell repertoires in COVID-19. Study at large: COVID-19 samples from acute and convalescent phases originated in the United States, Italy and Spain. PBMCs, B-cell-depleted T cells, or T cells provided the cDNA or gDNA that made up the material.

This CDR3 has 16 amino acids. The ends lost 0 bases at V and 4 bases at J; junction bases unmatched: 4. Germline loops: CDR1 SGHTA, CDR2 FQGNSA. As processed by the authors: Amplification with reference gene primers provided the estimates of nucleated cell counts. Here immunoSEQ multiplex PCR was the method, and the copy in TCRdb shows in-frame clones only, minus some. D and trimming come from the DNA, and the V and J calls and clone size come from that table. This table has 200,000 to 250,000 clones, around four fifths appearing once. The clonotype comes from an elderly woman with active or convalescent COVID-19. The rearrangement joins TRBV7-2 to TRBJ2-7, with 12 bases identical to TRBD2. The specimen was peripheral blood. The CDR3 region is CASSLAASGGAYEQYF. CDR3 DNA: TGTGCCAGCAGCTTAGCGGCTAGCGGGGGGGCGTACGAGCAGTACTTC.